The source of this T cell receptor (beta chain) is a study of T cell changes during pregnancy in multiple sclerosis. V shed 5 bases and J 0 bases; nucleotides not matched to a gene: 6. The CDR3 has 15 amino acids. Per germline, CDR1 PRHDT and CDR2 FYEKMQ (reference sequence). The method was immunoSEQ multiplex PCR; TCRdb's version includes in-frame clones alone and lacks a portion of them. This table holds approximately 50,000 clones, around 93% found once. The sample was CD8+ T cells from peripheral blood mononuclear cells, taken after pregnancy. This chain uses TRBV13 with TRBJ1-2, with 7 bases matching TRBD1. This receptor was taken from a female donor with multiple sclerosis, enrolled in a pregnancy study. The CDR3 DNA sequence: TGTGCCAGCAGCCAACGGACAGGAGCTAACTATGGCTACACCTTC. It is translated as CASSQRTGANYGYTF.